This T cell receptor (beta chain) was captured in a study of blood T cell repertoires in COVID-19. Germline lookup yields CDR1 LGHNA and CDR2 YSLEER. V was clipped by 3 bases and J by 4 bases, with 15 bases between them. This CDR3 region has 15 residues. TCRdb keeps only in-frame clones here, not all; method: immunoSEQ multiplex PCR. The sample yields just under 300,000 clones, around 86% seen once. This chain links TRBV4-3 with TRBJ1-2; the D is unclear. The sample taken for sequencing was peripheral blood. This TCR was sampled from a man aged 70-80 years with acute or convalescent COVID-19. This CDR3 is CASSQSRAQSYGYTF. CDR3 in DNA: TGCGCCAGCAGCCAGTCGAGGGCACAGTCCTATGGCTACACCTTC.